Listed below are T cell receptor beta chains from one sample, sequenced in a study of identical twins. TCRdb reprocessed the 5' RACE reads via MiXCR and lists one record per CDR3 protein. Among more than 1.5 million distinct CDR3 sequences, 32% were seen once, and the ten largest hold about 0.25%. Sample: cord blood. The source of these receptors is a newborn girl in good health. CDR3s include the opening cysteine and the closing phenylalanine or tryptophan. The order of the fields is J gene, clone size, V gene, D gene, CDR3 DNA, CDR3 protein. The D gene is left open where the match is weak. The size of a clone is reported for some rows only, either as once, few or many, or as a class for expanded clones.

TRBJ1-4	-	TRBV28	-	TGTGCCAGCAGAGATACCGGGACTGTTGAAAAACTGTTTTTT	CASRDTGTVEKLFF
TRBJ2-3	-	TRBV28	-	TGTGCCAGCAGTGCTGCGGGTTTAGCGGTACCCACAGATACGCAGTATTTT	CASSAAGLAVPTDTQYF
TRBJ2-5	-	TRBV2	-	TGTGCCAGCAGTGGGTTTTCCTACAATGAGCAGTACTTC	CASSGFSYNEQYF
TRBJ1-2	many	TRBV29-1	-	TGCAGCGTTGGAGGGTCTTATGGCTACACCTTC	CSVGGSYGYTF
TRBJ2-1	-	TRBV10-3	-	TGTGCCATCACCGTGGGCCTTTACAATGAGCAGTTCTTC	CAITVGLYNEQFF
TRBJ2-5	-	TRBV28	TRBD2	TGTGCCAGCAGGGCGGCGGGAGGAGAGACCCAGTACTTC	CASRAAGGETQYF
TRBJ2-1	few	TRBV7-9	-	TGTGCCAGCAGCTTAGTGGTGAGAGGGCAGTTCTTC	CASSLVVRGQFF
TRBJ1-6	few	TRBV28	-	TGTGCCAGCAGTTTTTCTTCCGGACTTTATAATTCACCCCTCCACTTT	CASSFSSGLYNSPLHF
TRBJ2-6	once	TRBV24-1	-	TGTGCCACCAGTGATTTGCAGGGGTCTGGGGCCAACGTCCTGACTTTC	CATSDLQGSGANVLTF
TRBJ2-7	few	TRBV7-2	TRBD2	TGTGCCAGCAGCCTACATGGGCTAGCGGGGACGTACGAGCAGTACTTC	CASSLHGLAGTYEQYF
TRBJ2-1	-	TRBV24-1	-	TGTGCCACCGGGGACACCGACACCCTCGGTGAGCAGTTCTTC	CATGDTDTLGEQFF
TRBJ2-1	few	TRBV2	-	TGTGCCAGCTGTCCGATATACAATGAGCAGTTCTTC	CASCPIYNEQFF
TRBJ2-5	-	TRBV21-1	-	TGTGCCAGCAGCGGGCAGGGAATAGGGGAGACCCAGTACTTC	CASSGQGIGETQYF
TRBJ2-3	-	TRBV20-1	TRBD1	TGCAGTGCCAGGGCAGGGGGAGAAGATACGCAGTATTTT	CSARAGGEDTQYF
TRBJ2-4	-	TRBV3-1	-	TGTGCCGGCAGCCATACAGGGCTCGGGGGAGCCAAAAACATTCAGTACTTC	CAGSHTGLGGAKNIQYF